This T cell receptor beta chain was recorded in a study of T-cell memory formation after mild COVID-19 (dated by TCRdb to about 2021). General notes on the study: TCR sequence clusters from the two donors were found to be largely donor specific. In two donors, T-cell clones that expanded and contracted after mild COVID-19 were followed by sequencing TCRalpha and TCRbeta repertoires longitudinally. Two young, previously healthy adult volunteers made up the cohort, one male and one female. Results the study describes overall, beyond this receptor: Only a couple of mild cases were covered in the study, and larger cohorts including severe cases with pre-infection samples were considered necessary. Some responding clones were detected in pre-infection memory, which suggested that pre-existing cross-reactive memory T cells had joined the SARS-CoV-2 response. Whether the second-wave clones peaking on day 37 were SARS-CoV-2 specific was not confirmed. Clones contracting from day 15 to 85 had balanced CD4/CD8 phenotypes, while a second wave expanding from day 15 to 37 was biased towards CD4+. Contracting CD4+ clones were located mainly in the CM and EM memory subsets, whereas CD8+ clones were found to be enriched in EMRA.

PBMCs were isolated by Ficoll-Paque density gradient centrifugation. This clonotype was counted only a few times. Its antigen remains undetermined. Base qualities were left out, and no much larger clone turns up one base away. The instrument given in TCRdb is Illumina NovaSeq 6000. TCRalpha and TCRbeta cDNA libraries were built by 5'RACE with constant-segment primers, adding sample barcodes and unique molecular identifiers. RNA was extracted from every sample with Trizol reagent. Libraries were amplified in two PCR steps, with a second sample barcode and Illumina TruSeq adapters added in the second step. Libraries were sequenced on an Illumina NovaSeq with 2 x 150 bp paired-end reads. Per the original workflow: With migec v1.2.7, reads were demultiplexed and then collapsed into UMI-guided consensus sequences. With mixcr v2.1.11, UMI consensuses were aligned to TRA and TRB V and J templates and assembled into clonotypes. Clonotypes were classified as expanded or contracted when called significant by both edgeR and NoisET, with noise models trained on biological replicates. For edgeR calls, the thresholds were a false discovery rate-adjusted p below 0.01 and a log2 fold-change of 1. As an exploratory analysis of dynamics, max-normalized trajectories of the 1000 most abundant clonotypes were examined by PCA with hierarchical clustering. The CD4 or CD8 phenotype of responding clones was assigned using the separately sequenced CD4+ and CD8+ repertoires. The raw public reads went through TCRdb reprocessing: fastp at Q25, MiXCR clone calling, in-frame beta chains kept. When rows share a CDR3 protein, they turn into one entry using the most common DNA and genes. V and J calls and clone size were set by TCRdb, not the authors. For this sample there are under 150,000 distinct CDR3 sequences; about 20% appear just once. About 42% of the sample comes from the top ten.

The CDR3 runs 18 residues from the cysteine to the phenylalanine. The only DNA kept is the CDR3, 54 bases in frame from the first base. Based on the germline V gene, the CDR1 and CDR2 sequences are MGHRA and YSYEKL. Germline trimming: 1 base from V, 2 bases from J; junction bases outside gene matches: 9. This receptor was taken from a man aged 18 to 30 who had mild COVID-19 (a few samples of this study predate the infection). The sample titles of this study are shuffled in the database, so cell type and time point are left out; the donor was told from shared clones. The chain couples TRBV4-1 to TRBJ2-5; 11 central nucleotides agree with TRBD2. Source material: PBMCs or a T cell subset sorted from them (not recorded which). The CDR3 loop reads CASSQVVTSGAFQETQYF. The nucleotides read TGCGCCAGCAGCCAAGTAGTGACTAGCGGGGCGTTTCAAGAGACCCAGTACTTC.